The entry below describes one TCR beta chain. V lost 6 bases and J lost 4; bases outside the gene matches: 5. The CDR3 is 15 amino acids. Looked up from germline, CDR1 is SGHTA and CDR2 is FQGNSA. The data belong to a study of blood T cell repertoires in COVID-19. Study as a whole: The United States, Italy and Spain were the sources of the acute and convalescent COVID-19 samples. PBMCs, B-cell-depleted T cells, or T cells provided the cDNA or gDNA that made up the material.

Assay: immunoSEQ multiplex PCR; the TCRdb copy retains only in-frame clones and omits some. Of 300,000 to 400,000 clones in the sample, about 88% are singletons; the top ten hold around 7.5%. The sequence was collected from a woman aged 55-70 years with COVID-19, enrolled during active disease. The rearrangement joins TRBV7-2 to TRBJ2-1; 11 bases are a match to TRBD1. What was sequenced was peripheral blood. The CDR3 region is CASRTGQGAYNEQFF. CDR3 DNA sequence: TGTGCCAGCAGGACCGGACAGGGGGCGTACAATGAGCAGTTCTTC.